The 23 T cell receptor beta chains in this list originate from one sample, sequenced in a study of response to subunit inactivated influenza vaccine. From the RT-PCR reads, TCRdb called clonotypes with MiXCR, one entry per CDR3 protein. Here the sample spans around 480,000 distinct CDR3 sequences, approximately 9.9% being singletons. The source was PBMCs from blood, collected about 40 days after vaccination. These receptors all come from a man aged 50-59 years who received an inactivated influenza vaccine.

This clonotype was counted at least ten times. The CDR3 protein is CASSPDRARSYEQYF. CDR3 nucleotide sequence: TGTGCCAGCAGCCCCGACAGGGCGAGATCCTACGAGCAGTACTTC. V and J are TRBV7-2 and TRBJ2-7; 7 bases are shared with TRBD1. Germline V lookup: CDR1 SGHTA, CDR2 FQGNSA. The CDR3 has 15 residues. V lost 5 bases, J lost 1 base, and 8 bases stayed unmatched.

This rearrangement joins TRBV4-3 to TRBJ2-7; TRBD1 matches at 7 bases. The CDR3 spans 15 residues. V lost 1 base, J lost 2 bases, and 5 bases stayed unmatched. Germline CDR1 is LGHNA and CDR2 is YSLEER. The CDR3 spells CASSQVRQGTYEQYF. The DNA of the CDR3 is TGCGCCAGCAGCCAAGTCAGACAGGGAACCTACGAGCAGTACTTC.

In this sample, this clonotype turned up many times. The V call is TRBV29-1, the J call TRBJ2-2; D might be TRBD2 (5 bases). V lost 7 bases to trimming and J lost 5 bases, with 14 bases between them. This CDR3 is built from 13 residues. Looked up from germline, CDR1 is SQVTM and CDR2 is ANQGSEA. The DNA of the CDR3 is TGCAGCGGCCGGGATCCCTCGACCGGGGAGCTGTTTTTT. Protein product: CSGRDPSTGELFF.

The CDR3 loop is CATSDSTGAGANVLTF. CDR3 nucleotides: TGTGCCACCAGTGATTCTACAGGGGCGGGGGCCAACGTCCTGACTTTC. This rearrangement joins TRBV24-1 to TRBJ2-6, with 7 nucleotides matching TRBD1. Germline V gives CDR1 KGHDR, CDR2 SFDVKD. This CDR3 has 16 residues. Germline trimming cut 2 bases from V and 4 bases from J; bases unmatched to any gene: 4.

This clonotype showed up just a few times. The chain recombines TRBV2 with TRBJ2-5; D gene ambiguous. V lost 6 bases, J lost 3 bases, and 5 bases lay in between. The CDR3 sequence is 11 residues long. Germline loops: CDR1 SNHLY, CDR2 FYNNEI. The CDR3 loop is CASRTEETQYF. The CDR3 DNA sequence: TGTGCCAGCAGAACAGAAGAGACCCAGTACTTC.

The chain joins TRBV5-6 to TRBJ2-2; 11 nucleotides align to TRBD2. V lost 4 bases, J lost 4 bases, and 9 bases stayed unmatched. Per the germline V gene, CDR1 is SGHDT and CDR2 is YYEEEE. The CDR3 has 17 amino acids. CDR3 amino acids: CASSRRVGLAGTGELFF. CDR3 bases: TGTGCCAGCAGCAGACGAGTCGGACTAGCGGGCACCGGGGAGCTGTTTTTT.

The J gene is TRBJ1-5, the V gene TRBV6-1; D is unclear. The V gene's germline CDR1 is MNHNS and CDR2 SASEGT. The CDR3 runs to 14 residues. The ends were cut back, 8 bases at V and 0 bases at J, with 11 bases in the middle. The CDR3 region has the DNA TGTGCCAGCCAGAAGGATACTAGCAATCAGCCCCAGCATTTT. Amino acids: CASQKDTSNQPQHF.

This clonotype has only a few counts. V and J are TRBV6-2 or TRBV6-3 and TRBJ2-7; perhaps TRBD2 as D (6 bases). Germline V gives CDR1 MNHEY, CDR2 SVGEGT. V lost 0 bases to trimming and J lost 2 bases, with 14 bases between them. This CDR3 spans 16 amino acids. The CDR3 DNA follows: TGTGCCAGCAGTTACTCGCGCGGGACCTATCCCTACGAGCAGTACTTC. Translated, it gives CASSYSRGTYPYEQYF.

The V gene is TRBV19, the J gene TRBJ2-5; TRBD2 matches 7 bases. The trim removed 0 bases at V and 2 bases at J, leaving 3 bases unmatched. CDR1 is LNHDA and CDR2 is SQIVND in the germline V gene (reference sequence). This CDR3 contains 15 residues. The CDR3 loop reads CASSIDRTRQETQYF. The CDR3, as DNA: TGTGCCAGTAGTATAGATCGGACTAGACAAGAGACCCAGTACTTC. The full variable domain, in which reference TRBV19 and TRBJ2-5 provide the parts outside the CDR3, is DGGITQSPKYLFRKEGQNVTLSCEQNLNHDAMYWYRQDPGQGLRLIYYSQIVNDFQKGDIAEGYSVSREKKESFPLTVTSAQKNPTAFYLCASSIDRTRQETQYFGPGTRLLVL.

The chain carries TRBV5-1 and TRBJ2-1; D not certain. V dropped 4 bases and J dropped 4 bases, with 12 bases sitting between them. This CDR3 contains 14 residues. Germline V gene lookup returns CDR1 SGHRS and CDR2 YFSETQ. The CDR3 region is CASSMGTGYNEQFF. Here the CDR3 DNA reads TGCGCCAGCAGCATGGGCACCGGATACAATGAGCAGTTCTTC.

CDR3: CASSNWQGKREESYNEQFF. CDR3 nucleotides: TGTGCCAGCAGCAACTGGCAGGGCAAGCGGGAGGAATCCTACAATGAGCAGTTCTTC. The chain is built from TRBV21-1 and TRBJ2-1; the table's D call, TRBD2, has no DNA check behind it. TRBV21-1 is shown as a pseudogene. This CDR3 comprises 19 residues.

The V gene is TRBV5-5, the J gene TRBJ2-1; 7 bases agree with TRBD2. V was clipped by 3 bases and J by 3 bases; unmatched bases: 12. Germline V gene data show CDR1 as SGHKS and CDR2 as YYEKEE (reference sequence). This CDR3 is 17 amino acids long. The CDR3 here is CASSSRRTRGDYNEQFF. The CDR3 DNA is TGTGCCAGCAGCTCGAGGCGAACTCGGGGGGACTACAATGAGCAGTTCTTC.

V is TRBV4-3 and J is TRBJ2-5; D assignment may be TRBD1 or TRBD2 (5 bases each). The CDR3 runs to 17 residues. The germline CDR1 and CDR2 sequences are LGHNA and YSLEER. V dropped 0 bases and J dropped 5 bases, with 19 bases sitting between them. The CDR3 sequence is CASSQDLYDGGLETQYF. The CDR3 nucleotides read TGCGCCAGCAGCCAAGATCTATACGATGGGGGTTTGGAGACCCAGTACTTC.

Only a few counts were recorded for this clonotype. In nucleotides, the CDR3 is TGTGCCAGCAGGGACTACAGGGACCAAGAGACCCAGTACTTC. It translates to CASRDYRDQETQYF. This chain connects TRBV28 to TRBJ2-5; D is perhaps TRBD1 or TRBD2 (6 bases each). The V gene lost 6 bases and the J gene lost 0 bases, with 11 bases spanning the gap. The CDR3 length is 14 residues. Germline V gene data show CDR1 as MDHEN and CDR2 as SYDVKM.

In its sample, this clonotype was seen a few times. This chain joins TRBV3-1 and TRBJ1-6; D gene unclear. V was pared by 4 bases and J by 6 bases, with 16 bases between. CDR3 size: 16 residues. In germline, CDR1 is LGHDT, CDR2 YNNKEL (reference sequence). In DNA form, the CDR3 reads TGTGCCAGCAGCCCCCCAAGGACGGCGGGTAATTCACCCCTCCACTTT. Translating gives CASSPPRTAGNSPLHF.

This clonotype has a count of ten or more. V usage is TRBV29-1 and J usage is TRBJ2-7, with 7 bases matching TRBD1. This CDR3 spans 15 amino acids. J gave up 0 bases and V 2 bases, and 7 bases lay outside the gene matches. Germline assignment: CDR1 SQVTM and CDR2 ANQGSEA. CDR3 in amino acids: CSVELRDRSSYEQYF. In DNA form, the CDR3 reads TGCAGCGTTGAACTCCGGGACAGAAGCTCCTACGAGCAGTACTTC.

This clonotype was seen many times. This chain links TRBV12-3 or TRBV12-4 with TRBJ2-7, with TRBD2 identical over 8 bases. The CDR3 contains 15 residues. V was clipped by 3 bases and J by 5 bases; unmatched bases: 9. CDR3 sequence (DNA): TGTGCCAGCAGTTTGCAAGGACTAGCTCCCGACGAGCAGTACTTC. Encoded protein: CASSLQGLAPDEQYF.

V is TRBV5-6 and J is TRBJ2-5; 7 bases line up with TRBD2. J lost 10 bases, V lost 2 bases, and 14 bases had no gene match. The CDR3 consists of 15 residues. The V gene's germline CDR1 is SGHDT and CDR2 YYEEEE. Here the CDR3 reads CASSFPSGTREDQYF. The CDR3 DNA reads TGTGCCAGCAGCTTTCCTAGCGGAACAAGAGAGGACCAGTACTTC.

The rearrangement joins TRBV6-2 or TRBV6-3 to TRBJ2-1; TRBD2 might be the D (6 bases). The CDR3 extends over 15 amino acids. CDR1 and CDR2 (germline): MNHEY, SVGEGT. Trimming removed 8 bases at V and 0 bases at J, with 14 bases between. This CDR3 reads CASLEAGGSYNEQFF. Written as DNA, the CDR3 is TGTGCCAGCCTCGAAGCCGGGGGCTCCTACAATGAGCAGTTCTTC.

This clonotype was observed a few times. V usage is TRBV20-1 and J usage is TRBJ1-2, with D unclear. Germline CDR1 is DFQATT and CDR2 is SNEGSKA (reference sequence). This CDR3 has 11 residues. V was cut by 0 bases and J by 8 bases, with 7 bases left in between. CDR3 sequence (DNA): TGCAGTGCTAGAGACCGTACAGGCTACACCTTC. This encodes CSARDRTGYTF.

This clonotype was recorded a few times. V gene TRBV7-2 combines with J gene TRBJ2-5, with D tentatively TRBD2 (5 bases). The V gene lost 0 bases and the J gene lost 5 bases, with 10 bases spanning the gap. This CDR3 contains 14 residues. Germline CDR1 SGHTA, CDR2 FQGNSA. For the CDR3, the DNA is TGTGCCAGCAGCTTAGCCCGGGGTAGGGAGACCCAGTACTTC. Protein: CASSLARGRETQYF.

V is TRBV7-2 and J is TRBJ2-5, with TRBD2 identical over 8 bases. V was pared by 4 bases and J by 5 bases, with 9 bases of the junction left unmatched. The CDR3 runs to 15 residues. The V gene's germline CDR1 is SGHTA and CDR2 FQGNSA. The CDR3 here is CASSSAGGVWETQYF. The CDR3 nucleotides are TGTGCCAGCAGCTCTGCGGGAGGAGTTTGGGAGACCCAGTACTTC.

The chain joins TRBV4-2 to TRBJ2-5, with TRBD1 identical over 7 bases. The CDR3 sequence is 15 residues long. With V trimmed by 2 bases and J by 4 bases, 7 bases remained unmatched. Looked up from germline, CDR1 is LGHNA and CDR2 is YNFKEQ. The CDR3 sequence: CASSQRTGVGETQYF. The CDR3 nucleotides are TGTGCCAGCAGCCAACGAACAGGGGTCGGAGAGACCCAGTACTTC.